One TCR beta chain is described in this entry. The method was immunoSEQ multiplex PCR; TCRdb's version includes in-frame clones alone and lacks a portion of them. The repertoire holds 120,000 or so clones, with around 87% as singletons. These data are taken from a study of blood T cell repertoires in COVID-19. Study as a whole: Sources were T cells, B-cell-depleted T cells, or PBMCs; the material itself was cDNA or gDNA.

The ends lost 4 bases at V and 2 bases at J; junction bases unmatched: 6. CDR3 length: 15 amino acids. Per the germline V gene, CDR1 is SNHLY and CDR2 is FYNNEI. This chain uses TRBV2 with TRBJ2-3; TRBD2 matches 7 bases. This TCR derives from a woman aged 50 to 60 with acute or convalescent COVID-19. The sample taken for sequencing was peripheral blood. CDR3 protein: CASSVGGGDTDTQYF. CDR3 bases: TGTGCCAGCAGTGTTGGCGGGGGAGACACAGATACGCAGTATTTT.